These T cell receptor beta chains were read from a single sample in a study of regulatory T cells in long-lasting Graves disease. MiXCR, applied by TCRdb to the multiplex PCR reads, yields one record per CDR3 protein. The table records 350,000 to 550,000 distinct CDR3 sequences, under 15% of them present only once. This same sample was also taken into another study, of T cells in Graves' hyperthyroidism and ophthalmopathy.

The sample in question was peripheral blood mononuclear cells (PBMCs), obtained at new diagnosis, from a patient treated with antithyroid drugs. The receptors here all came from a woman aged 25 to 39 with Graves disease. The CDR3 runs from the conserved cysteine through the conserved F or W. D genes are given only for firm matches. The size of a clone is reported for some rows only, either as once, few or many, or as a class for expanded clones.

>few|.|TRBV6-1|TRBJ1-2
TGTGCCAGCAGTGATGAGGTTTACGATAACTATGGCTACACCTTC
CASSDEVYDNYGYTF
>many|.|TRBV12-3/TRBV12-4|TRBJ2-1
TGTGCCAGCAGTTTAGCGGGCCCCACGAATGAGCAGTTCTTC
CASSLAGPTNEQFF
>few|TRBD2|TRBV7-2|TRBJ2-2
TGTGCCAGCAGCTCCGGACTAGCGGGAGTTGAGGAGCTGTTTTTT
CASSSGLAGVEELFF
>few|TRBD2|TRBV6-1|TRBJ2-2
TGTGCCACCGGGGCTAGCGGACTAACCGGGGAGCTGTTTTTT
CATGASGLTGELFF
>many|.|TRBV6-1|TRBJ1-5
TGTGCCAGCAGTGGTAAAAGCAATCAGCCCCAGCATTTT
CASSGKSNQPQHF
>many|.|TRBV20-1|TRBJ1-1
TGCAGTGCTGTGGGGACACAGATCAACACTGAAGCTTTCTTT
CSAVGTQINTEAFF
>many|.|TRBV27|TRBJ1-2
TGTGCCAGCAGCACCGCGGGCGGGGGGGCGTCACGTGGCTACACCTTC
CASSTAGGGASRGYTF
>few|.|TRBV20-1|TRBJ1-2
TGCAGTGCTAGAAATTCGGCACACTATGGCTACACCTTC
CSARNSAHYGYTF
>.|TRBD1|TRBV7-9|TRBJ2-4
TGTGCCAGCAGCTTAGGATCGGGACAGAACATTCAGTACTTC
CASSLGSGQNIQYF
>many|.|TRBV29-1|TRBJ1-2
TGCAGCGTTGAAGATCCGACAGGCCCCTATGGCTACACCTTC
CSVEDPTGPYGYTF
>few|TRBD1|TRBV10-3|TRBJ2-7
TGTGCCATCCGGTTACGGACAGGGCCCTCCTACGAGCAGTACTTC
CAIRLRTGPSYEQYF
>.|TRBD2|TRBV12-3/TRBV12-4|TRBJ2-7
TGTGCCAGCAGTTTCGGCGGGGGAAACGAGCAGTACTTC
CASSFGGGNEQYF
>.|.|TRBV20-1|TRBJ1-2
TGCAGTGCTAGTTACAGGAGCATTGGTGGCTACACCTTC
CSASYRSIGGYTF